This T cell receptor (beta chain) was sequenced for a study of blood T cell repertoires in COVID-19 (dated by TCRdb to about 2020). Background for the entire study: The collaborator samples originated in the United States, Italy and Spain and spanned the acute and convalescent phases of COVID-19. The prospective study material was composed of cDNA or gDNA derived from T cells, B-cell-depleted T cells, or PBMCs. Deeply sampled blood TCRbeta repertoires from subjects exposed to, actively infected with, or recovered from COVID-19 were included in the dataset. A freely available public database, intended as a resource for researchers studying the immune response to SARS-CoV-2, is where the repertoires were released. Samples were obtained from the ongoing ImmuneRACE study (first 160 participants) and from over 1,000 subjects provided by 6 global collaborators. A de-identified subject ID, COVID-19 status, age in years and sex were almost always included in the sample metadata. Where HLA class I and class II types were available, the types were taken from metadata supplied by the sample provider, not from assay-based typing. What the research found in general, with its limitations: How much clinical and demographic metadata was included differed by source and by participant, and the metadata was provided uncurated.

TCRbeta CDR3 regions were amplified from genomic DNA by means of the immunoSEQ Assay, a bias-controlled multiplex PCR. Per the authors' processing: The number of nucleated cells in each sample was estimated from the amplification of reference gene primers within the assay. To quantify the absolute abundance of each unique TCRbeta CDR3 rearrangement, sequence reads were collapsed and filtered. Productive Simpson clonality was computed per sample as the square root of Simpson's diversity index over productive rearrangements. TCRdb obtained this table from immuneACCESS and retained in-frame rearrangements with V and J assigned. These tables miss some clones; where compared with another copy, unresolved V genes account for less than half of the shortfall, and the remainder is unexplained. V, J and clone size are taken as reported in that table, and D and trimming were inferred from the DNA itself. The sample profile shows some 110,000 clones; roughly 90% of them were found once. About 4.1% of the sample lies in the top ten.

On this clone itself: This receptor's antigen is unknown. No much larger clone is present one base from it, and per-base qualities are unavailable.

Each collaborating institution followed its own protocols to collect whole blood in K2EDTA tubes. For TCRbeta analysis, collaborator samples were shipped as frozen whole blood, as isolated PBMCs, or as DNA extracted from either sample type. Unmatched junction bases come to 13, with V trimmed by 10 bases and J by 6 bases. CDR1 and CDR2 are read off the germline V gene (reference sequence) as LNHDA and SQIVND. CDR3 length: 14 amino acids, cysteine to phenylalanine. The sequence is cut down to CDR3 DNA, 42 bases in frame from base 1. The sequence is built from TRBV19 and TRBJ1-2, with 8 bases in between that match TRBD1. The material sequenced was peripheral blood. The sequence was collected from a man in his forties with acute or convalescent COVID-19. The DNA reads as follows: TGTGCCACTGAGGGCCAGGGGGCATATAATGGCTACACCTTC. The translation is CATEGQGAYNGYTF.